The present T cell receptor (beta chain) was sequenced within a study of identical twins. Unique molecular identifiers were present on cDNA, and template switching added a universal primer site. A single record per CDR3 protein comes from TCRdb applying MiXCR to the 5' RACE reads. The sample has just under 650,000 distinct CDR3 sequences; roughly 6.6% are singletons. Germline CDR1 and CDR2: SGHVS and FNYEAQ. The CDR3 spans 15 residues. Between the trimmed V and J ends, which lost 5 bases and 2 bases, there was a span of 13 bases. Only healthy Caucasians were included as donors. In this sample, this clonotype turned up a few times. The same data also went into a second study, on yellow fever vaccine responses in identical twins.

The sequence derives from a woman between 18 and 29 years old in good health. The chain employs TRBV7-6 and TRBJ1-5; D is perhaps TRBD1 (6 bases). What was sequenced was PBMCs. CDR3 amino acids: CASSPRGDGNQPQHF. The CDR3, as DNA: TGTGCCAGCAGCCCTAGGGGGGATGGCAATCAGCCCCAGCATTTT.